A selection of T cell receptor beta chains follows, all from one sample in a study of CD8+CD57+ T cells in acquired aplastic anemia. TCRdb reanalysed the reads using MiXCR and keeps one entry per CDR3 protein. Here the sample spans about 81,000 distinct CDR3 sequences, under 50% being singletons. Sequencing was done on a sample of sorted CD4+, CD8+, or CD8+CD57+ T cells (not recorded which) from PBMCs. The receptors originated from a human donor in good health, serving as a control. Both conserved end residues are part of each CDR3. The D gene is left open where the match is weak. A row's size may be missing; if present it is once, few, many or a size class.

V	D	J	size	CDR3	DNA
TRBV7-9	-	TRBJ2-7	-	CASGRDISYEQYF	TGTGCCAGCGGCCGGGACATCTCCTACGAGCAGTACTTC
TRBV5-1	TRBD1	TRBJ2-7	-	CASSLSRDRTHEQYF	TGCGCCAGCAGCTTGAGTCGGGACAGGACCCACGAGCAGTACTTC
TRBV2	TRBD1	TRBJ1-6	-	CASRTGDSPLHF	TGTGCCAGCAGGACAGGGGATTCACCCCTCCACTTT
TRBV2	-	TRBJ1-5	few	CASNGGSQDQPQHF	TGTGCCAGCAATGGAGGGTCCCAAGACCAGCCCCAGCATTTT
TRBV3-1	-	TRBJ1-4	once	CASTMGLQGNEKLFF	TGTGCCAGCACGATGGGACTGCAGGGTAATGAAAAACTGTTTTTT
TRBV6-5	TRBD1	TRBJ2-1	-	CASSWGGTGNNEQFF	TGTGCCAGCAGTTGGGGCGGGACAGGGAACAATGAGCAGTTCTTC
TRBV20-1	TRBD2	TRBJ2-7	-	CSALAGGLGEQYF	TGCAGTGCTTTAGCGGGAGGGCTAGGTGAGCAGTACTTC
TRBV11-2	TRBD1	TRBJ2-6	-	CASSLVRGQALSGANVLTF	TGTGCCAGCAGCTTAGTTCGGGGACAGGCTCTCTCTGGGGCCAACGTCCTGACTTTC
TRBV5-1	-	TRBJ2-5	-	CASSYKETQYF	TGCGCCAGCAGCTACAAAGAGACCCAGTACTTC
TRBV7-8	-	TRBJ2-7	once	CASSPNRGRGKEQYF	TGTGCCAGCAGCCCCAATCGAGGGAGGGGGAAGGAGCAGTACTTC
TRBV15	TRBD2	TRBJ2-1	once	CATSRAGTSGGAGQFF	TGTGCCACCAGCAGAGCGGGGACTAGCGGGGGGGCCGGGCAGTTCTTC
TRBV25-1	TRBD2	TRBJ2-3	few	CASSEQLAGASDTQYF	TGTGCCAGCAGTGAACAGCTCGCGGGAGCGTCAGATACGCAGTATTTT
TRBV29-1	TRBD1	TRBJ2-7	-	CSVEGQGGYEQYF	TGCAGCGTTGAAGGACAGGGTGGTTACGAGCAGTACTTC
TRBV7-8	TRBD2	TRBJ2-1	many	CASSPRGVAGGEQFF	TGTGCCAGCAGCCCCAGGGGTGTAGCGGGAGGTGAGCAGTTCTTC
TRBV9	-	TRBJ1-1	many	CASSVQGHTEAFF	TGTGCCAGCAGCGTACAGGGCCATACTGAAGCTTTCTTT
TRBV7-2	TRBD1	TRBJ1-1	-	CASSLIGTGDEAFF	TGTGCCAGCAGCTTAATAGGGACAGGGGATGAAGCTTTCTTT
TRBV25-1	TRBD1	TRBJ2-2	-	CATLAGTANTGELFF	TGTGCCACCCTGGCCGGGACAGCGAACACCGGGGAGCTGTTTTTT
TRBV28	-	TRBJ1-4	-	CASSLLGTAPLNEKLFF	TGTGCCAGCAGTTTATTGGGGACCGCCCCCTTAAATGAAAAACTGTTTTTT
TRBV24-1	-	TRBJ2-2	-	CASSLGELFF	TGTGCCAGCAGTTTAGGGGAGCTGTTTTTT
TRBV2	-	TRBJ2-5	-	CASSGDGVGTQYF	TGTGCCAGCAGTGGGGACGGTGTAGGGACCCAGTACTTC
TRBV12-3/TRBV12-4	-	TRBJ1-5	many	CASSSGGQPQHF	TGTGCCAGCAGTTCTGGGGGTCAGCCCCAGCATTTT
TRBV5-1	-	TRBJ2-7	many	CASSLAVAYEQYF	TGCGCCAGCAGCTTGGCAGTGGCCTACGAGCAGTACTTC
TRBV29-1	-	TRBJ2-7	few	CSVVVQGGYEQYF	TGCAGCGTTGTCGTCCAGGGGGGCTACGAGCAGTACTTC